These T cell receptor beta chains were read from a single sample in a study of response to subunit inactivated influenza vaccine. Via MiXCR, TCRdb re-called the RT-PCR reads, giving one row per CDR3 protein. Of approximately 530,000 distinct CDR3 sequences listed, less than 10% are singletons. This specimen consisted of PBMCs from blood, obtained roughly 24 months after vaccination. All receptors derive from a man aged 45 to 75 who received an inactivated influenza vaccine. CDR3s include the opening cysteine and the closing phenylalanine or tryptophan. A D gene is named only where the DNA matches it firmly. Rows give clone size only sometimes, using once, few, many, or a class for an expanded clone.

TGCGCCAGCAGCCAAGATCAGTCCGGGACAGCCTACAATGAGCAGTTCTTC	CASSQDQSGTAYNEQFF	TRBD1	TRBV4-1	TRBJ2-1	17	NA
TGTGCCAGCAGAAATTACCGGGACAGGGGGCGCGGTTCATCTTACACCTTC	CASRNYRDRGRGSSYTF	TRBD1	TRBV7-2	TRBJ1-2	17	many
TGTGCCAGCAGCAAAACCGGGCCTACCTACGAGCAGTACTTC	CASSKTGPTYEQYF	NA	TRBV7-2	TRBJ2-7	14	NA
TGTGCCAGCAGCCCCGGACTAGCGGGGAAACCTACCTACGAGCAGTACTTC	CASSPGLAGKPTYEQYF	TRBD2	TRBV7-9	TRBJ2-7	17	many
TGTGCCAGCAGTTACGGCGGGAGGGCCGATGGCGAGACCCAGTACTTC	CASSYGGRADGETQYF	TRBD2	TRBV6-5	TRBJ2-5	16	few
TGCGCCAGCAGCTTGGCGGCGGGGGAAGAGACCCAGTACTTC	CASSLAAGEETQYF	TRBD2	TRBV5-1	TRBJ2-5	14	many
TGTGCCAGCTCACCACCCGACAGTCACTACGAGCAGTACTTC	CASSPPDSHYEQYF	NA	TRBV18	TRBJ2-7	14	many
TGCAGCGTTGTCAGGGACGGGAAAAACATTCAGTACTTC	CSVVRDGKNIQYF	NA	TRBV29-1	TRBJ2-4	13	NA
TGTGCCAGCAGTATCAGGATAGGGGTGCATGAGCAGTTCTTC	CASSIRIGVHEQFF	NA	TRBV27	TRBJ2-1	14	few
TGCGCCAGCAGCCCCGGGACAGGGCGGACCGGGGAGCTGTTTTTT	CASSPGTGRTGELFF	TRBD1	TRBV5-1	TRBJ2-2	15	NA
TGTGCCAGCTCTCCAAGTCCGGGACAGGGGCGTTACAATGAGCAGTTCTTC	CASSPSPGQGRYNEQFF	TRBD1	TRBV18	TRBJ2-1	17	NA
TGCAGTGCTAGGTTCAGCGGGACCTACAATGAGCAGTTCTTC	CSARFSGTYNEQFF	TRBD2	TRBV20-1	TRBJ2-1	14	NA
TGTGCCATCAGTGAGTCGATGGGTAGGGGTTCCTACGAGCAGTACTTC	CAISESMGRGSYEQYF	NA	TRBV10-3	TRBJ2-7	16	many
TGTGCCAGCAGTTTACCGGGACAGGCAAACTATGGCTACACCTTC	CASSLPGQANYGYTF	TRBD1	TRBV28	TRBJ1-2	15	many
TGTGCCAGCAGCCCCAGGGGGGGTACTAATGAAAAACTGTTTTTT	CASSPRGGTNEKLFF	TRBD1	TRBV7-9	TRBJ1-4	15	many
TGTGCCAGCAGTCGACTCCCCCTAAGCAATCAGCCCCAGCATTTT	CASSRLPLSNQPQHF	NA	TRBV6-1	TRBJ1-5	15	few
TGCGCCAGCAGCGCGACAGGGGCAGAGACCCAGTACTTC	CASSATGAETQYF	TRBD1	TRBV5-1	TRBJ2-5	13	NA
TGCAGTGCTAGCCCCCCACTGGGTAGCGGGGGGCACAATGAGCAGTTCTTC	CSASPPLGSGGHNEQFF	TRBD2	TRBV20-1	TRBJ2-1	17	many
TGTGCCAGCAGCGTCCGAAAAGGTACACATGACACAGATACGCAGTATTTT	CASSVRKGTHDTDTQYF	NA	TRBV9	TRBJ2-3	17	many
TGTGCCAGCAGTCTGGTAGCGGGAAACACCATATATTTT	CASSLVAGNTIYF	NA	TRBV27	TRBJ1-3	13	NA
TGTGCCAGCAGCTTGGCATTTATGGGCATCCTGCACGAGCAGTACTTC	CASSLAFMGILHEQYF	NA	TRBV5-5	TRBJ2-7	16	NA
TGTGCCAGCAGCTTATTACTAGCAAGCAACGAGCAGTACTTC	CASSLLLASNEQYF	NA	TRBV7-2	TRBJ2-7	14	many
TGTGCCACCAGTGACCGCAGCGGGGGACGCACAGATACGCAGTATTTT	CATSDRSGGRTDTQYF	TRBD2	TRBV24-1	TRBJ2-3	16	few
TGTGCCAGCAGTTTGTCAACAGGTGTCTACGAGCAGTACTTC	CASSLSTGVYEQYF	NA	TRBV12-3/TRBV12-4	TRBJ2-7	14	many
TGTGCCAGCAGTTTATCGGCGGGTTCCGATTCACCCCTCCACTTT	CASSLSAGSDSPLHF	NA	TRBV27	TRBJ1-6	15	NA
TGTGCCAGCAGTTACGAGGGCCGAACTTCCTACAATGAGCAGTTCTTC	CASSYEGRTSYNEQFF	NA	TRBV6-2/TRBV6-3	TRBJ2-1	16	NA
TGTGCCATCAGGCCGGGGCCCTCGCCTTACGAGCAGTACTTC	CAIRPGPSPYEQYF	NA	TRBV10-3	TRBJ2-7	14	NA
TGTGCCAGCAGCTTAGCGGGGGAGAGGGGGAAACAGTACTTC	CASSLAGERGKQYF	NA	TRBV7-2	TRBJ2-4	14	many
TGCAGTGCCGAGGGACTAGCGGGAGAGACCCAGTACTTC	CSAEGLAGETQYF	TRBD2	TRBV20-1	TRBJ2-5	13	few
TGTGCCATCAGTAGACTAGCGGGATCTCAAGAGACCCAGTACTTC	CAISRLAGSQETQYF	TRBD2	TRBV10-3	TRBJ2-5	15	many
TGTGCCACCAGCAGAGATCGGGCTGTCATTTACGAGCAGTACTTC	CATSRDRAVIYEQYF	NA	TRBV15	TRBJ2-7	15	NA
TGTGCCAGCAGTGATAGGCGCCTAGTAAATGAAAAACTGTTTTTT	CASSDRRLVNEKLFF	NA	TRBV2	TRBJ1-4	15	NA
TGCAGTGCTAGAGATCCCCGGGTCCCCTACGAGCAGTACTTC	CSARDPRVPYEQYF	NA	TRBV20-1	TRBJ2-7	14	few
TGCGCCAGCAGCCAAATGTCAGGTCAAGAGACCCAGTACTTC	CASSQMSGQETQYF	NA	TRBV4-3	TRBJ2-5	14	many
TGTGCCAGCAGTTTCGGGTGGGACTCCTACGAGCAGTACTTC	CASSFGWDSYEQYF	NA	TRBV6-2/TRBV6-3	TRBJ2-7	14	many
TGTGCCAGCAGGAACCCGGGGGATACGCAGTATTTT	CASRNPGDTQYF	NA	TRBV3-1	TRBJ2-3	12	many
TGCAGTGCTAGGGTCCCTCTAGCAGTGAACCAAGAGACCCAGTACTTC	CSARVPLAVNQETQYF	NA	TRBV20-1	TRBJ2-5	16	many
TGTGCCGCTCAAGAAGGGTTCTCTGGAAACACCATATATTTT	CAAQEGFSGNTIYF	NA	TRBV12-3/TRBV12-4	TRBJ1-3	14	many
TGTGCCAGCAGTGGTTGGGCGGATGGCTACACCTTC	CASSGWADGYTF	NA	TRBV7-8	TRBJ1-2	12	few
TGTGCCAGTAGAACAGGGGGCCCAAGGGATGAGCAGTTCTTC	CASRTGGPRDEQFF	TRBD1	TRBV19	TRBJ2-1	14	few
TGTGCCAGCTTACCATCTAGCGAGCAGTACTTC	CASLPSSEQYF	NA	TRBV18	TRBJ2-7	11	NA
TGCAGTGCTAGAGCCCAGGCGTTTATACTAGAAGCTTTCTTT	CSARAQAFILEAFF	NA	TRBV20-1	TRBJ1-1	14	many
TGTGCCAGCAGTTTAGCGGCAGCGGGGACAGATACGCAGTATTTT	CASSLAAAGTDTQYF	TRBD2	TRBV12-3/TRBV12-4	TRBJ2-3	15	many
TGCAGTGCTTCGGACAGGGAAAGAGGGTCCTATAATTCACCCCTCCACTTT	CSASDRERGSYNSPLHF	TRBD1	TRBV20-1	TRBJ1-6	17	many
TGTGCCAGCAGCCAAGACGGGAGGGCCCTCTCCTACGATGAGCAGTTCTTC	CASSQDGRALSYDEQFF	TRBD2	TRBV3-1	TRBJ2-1	17	NA
TGCAGTGCTGGCCCTAGGGGTTCCACTAATGAAAAACTGTTTTTT	CSAGPRGSTNEKLFF	NA	TRBV20-1	TRBJ1-4	15	NA
TGCAGTGCTTACAGGGTCACCTACAATGAGCAGTTCTTC	CSAYRVTYNEQFF	NA	TRBV20-1	TRBJ2-1	13	many
TGTGCCAGCAGCTCATCCGGACAGGGAATTAGATCCCCCCTCCACTTT	CASSSSGQGIRSPLHF	TRBD1	TRBV5-6	TRBJ1-6	16	many
TGTGCCAGCAGCCCCGAAGAAGTCAACTATGGCTACACCTTC	CASSPEEVNYGYTF	NA	TRBV6-1	TRBJ1-2	14	many
TGTGCCAGCAGGGGGCTAGCGGGATATACCGGGGAGCTGTTTTTT	CASRGLAGYTGELFF	TRBD2	TRBV6-1	TRBJ2-2	15	many
TGCAGTGCTCAGGGACTAGCGGGGATCTCCTACGAGCAGTACTTC	CSAQGLAGISYEQYF	TRBD2	TRBV20-1	TRBJ2-7	15	few
TGCGCCAGCAGCGAATTTAGTGGAGAGACCCAGTACTTC	CASSEFSGETQYF	NA	TRBV5-1	TRBJ2-5	13	few
TGTGCCAGCAGTTATTGGGCAGGGTCCTACGAGCAGTACTTC	CASSYWAGSYEQYF	NA	TRBV6-2/TRBV6-3	TRBJ2-7	14	NA